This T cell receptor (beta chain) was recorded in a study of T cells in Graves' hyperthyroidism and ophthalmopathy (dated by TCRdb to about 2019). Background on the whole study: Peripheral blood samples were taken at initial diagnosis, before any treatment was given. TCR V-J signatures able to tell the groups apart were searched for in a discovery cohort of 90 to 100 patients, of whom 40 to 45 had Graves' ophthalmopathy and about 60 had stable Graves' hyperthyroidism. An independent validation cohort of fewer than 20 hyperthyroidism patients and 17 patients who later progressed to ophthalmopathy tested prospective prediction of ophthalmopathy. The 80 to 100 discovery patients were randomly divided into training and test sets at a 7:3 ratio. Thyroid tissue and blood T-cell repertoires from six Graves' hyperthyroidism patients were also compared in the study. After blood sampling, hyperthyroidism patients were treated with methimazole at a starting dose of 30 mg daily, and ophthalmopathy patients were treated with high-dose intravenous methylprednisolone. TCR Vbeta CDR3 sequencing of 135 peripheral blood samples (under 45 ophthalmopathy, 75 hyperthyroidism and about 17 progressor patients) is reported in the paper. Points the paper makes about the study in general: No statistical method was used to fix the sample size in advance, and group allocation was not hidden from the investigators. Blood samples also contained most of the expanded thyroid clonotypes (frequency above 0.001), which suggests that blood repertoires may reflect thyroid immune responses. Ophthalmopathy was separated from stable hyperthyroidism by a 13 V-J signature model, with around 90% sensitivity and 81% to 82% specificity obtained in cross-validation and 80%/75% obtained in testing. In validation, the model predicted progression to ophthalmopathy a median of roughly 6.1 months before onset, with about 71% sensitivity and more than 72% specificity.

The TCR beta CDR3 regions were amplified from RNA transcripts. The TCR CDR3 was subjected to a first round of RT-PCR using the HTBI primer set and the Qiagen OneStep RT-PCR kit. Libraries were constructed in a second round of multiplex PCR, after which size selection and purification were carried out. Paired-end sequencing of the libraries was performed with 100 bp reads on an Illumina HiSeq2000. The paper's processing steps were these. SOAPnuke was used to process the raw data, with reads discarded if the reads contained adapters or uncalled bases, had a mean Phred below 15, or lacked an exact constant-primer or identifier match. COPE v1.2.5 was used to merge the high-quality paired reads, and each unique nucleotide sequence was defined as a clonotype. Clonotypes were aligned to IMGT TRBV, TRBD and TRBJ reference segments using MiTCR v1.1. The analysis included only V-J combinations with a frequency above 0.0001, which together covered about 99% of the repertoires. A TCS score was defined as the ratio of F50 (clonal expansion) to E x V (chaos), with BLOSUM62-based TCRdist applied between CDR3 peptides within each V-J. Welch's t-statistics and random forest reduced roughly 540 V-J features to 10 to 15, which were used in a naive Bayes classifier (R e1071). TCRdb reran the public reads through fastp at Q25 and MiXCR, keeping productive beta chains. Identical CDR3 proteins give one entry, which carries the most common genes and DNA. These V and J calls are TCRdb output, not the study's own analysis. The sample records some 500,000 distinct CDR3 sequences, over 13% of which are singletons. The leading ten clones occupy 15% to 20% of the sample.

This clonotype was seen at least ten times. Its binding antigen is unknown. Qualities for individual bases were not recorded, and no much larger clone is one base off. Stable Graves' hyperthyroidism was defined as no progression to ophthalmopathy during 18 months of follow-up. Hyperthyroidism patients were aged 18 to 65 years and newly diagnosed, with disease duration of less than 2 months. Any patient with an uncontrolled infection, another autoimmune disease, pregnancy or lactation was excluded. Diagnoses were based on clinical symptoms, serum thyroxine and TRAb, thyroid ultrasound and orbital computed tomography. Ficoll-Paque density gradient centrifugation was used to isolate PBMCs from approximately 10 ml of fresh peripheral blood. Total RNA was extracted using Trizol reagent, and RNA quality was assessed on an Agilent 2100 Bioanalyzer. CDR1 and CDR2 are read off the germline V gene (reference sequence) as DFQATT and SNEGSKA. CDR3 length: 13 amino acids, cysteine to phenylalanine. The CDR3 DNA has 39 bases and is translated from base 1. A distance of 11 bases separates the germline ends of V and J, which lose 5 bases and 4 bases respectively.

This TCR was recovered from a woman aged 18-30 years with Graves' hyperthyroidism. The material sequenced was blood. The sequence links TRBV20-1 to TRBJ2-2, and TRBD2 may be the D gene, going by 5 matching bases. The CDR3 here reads CSAELGVTGELFF. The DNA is TGCAGTGCTGAACTAGGCGTCACCGGGGAGCTGTTTTTT.